This T cell receptor (beta chain) is from a study of cytomegalovirus exposure and HLA in healthy donors. Whole-study results and caveats: Researchers reported in a later analysis that common viral pathogens appeared linked to several top clusters. Researchers reportedly found TCR beta sequences accurately predicted most subjects' HLA-A and HLA-B alleles. Researchers counted about 150 TCR beta chains as cytomegalovirus-associated.

Of note for this clone: Its antigen is not known.

The study ran its PCR with 60 Vbeta and 13 Jbeta primers. Generated by immunoSEQ multiplex PCR, the TCRdb table keeps only in-frame clones and is missing some. The sample holds about 200,000 clones, roughly 80% seen once. The CDR3 consists of 14 residues. Germline values: CDR1 SEHNR, CDR2 FQNEAQ (reference sequence). Trimming at V came to 0 bases and at J to 8 bases, leaving 3 bases not matched to a gene. This clonotype was obtained from a woman aged 25 to 45 in good health and CMV-seropositive. The sample taken for sequencing was PBMCs. The J gene is TRBJ1-4, the V gene TRBV7-9; 7 positions agree with TRBD1. CDR3 nucleotide sequence: TGTGCCAGCAGCTTAGCAGGGGGCCGGGAAAAACTGTTTTTT. This translates into CASSLAGGREKLFF.